This T cell receptor (beta chain) comes out of a study of T-cell memory formation after mild COVID-19. Study-level findings and limits: Whether second-wave clones peaking at day 37 were SARS-CoV-2 specific went unconfirmed.

With respect to this clonotype: Its matching antigen is unknown.

The CDR3 is 16 residues long. The V gene's germline CDR1 is SGHTA and CDR2 FQGTGA. Losses at the gene ends were 4 bases for V and 4 bases for J; bases not matched to a gene: 5. TCRdb independently ran MiXCR on the 5' RACE reads; one entry per CDR3 protein. The sample consists of about half a million distinct CDR3 sequences, over 15% of them appearing once. The chain joins TRBV7-3 to TRBJ2-3, with TRBD2 identical over 13 bases. The TCR comes from an adult woman who had mild COVID-19 (a few samples of this study predate the infection). Cell type and time point are not known. Sequenced material: PBMCs or a T cell subset sorted from them (not recorded which). This chain's CDR3 is CASSSGTSGNADTQYF. CDR3 sequence (DNA): TGTGCCAGCAGCTCGGGGACTAGCGGGAACGCAGATACGCAGTATTTT. The variable domain in full, completed from reference TRBV7-3 and TRBJ2-3, reads GAGVSQTPSNKVTEKGKYVELRCDPISGHTALYWYRQSLGQGPEFLIYFQGTGAADDSGLPNDRFFAVRPEGSVSTLKIQRTERGDSAVYLCASSSGTSGNADTQYFGPGTRLTVL.